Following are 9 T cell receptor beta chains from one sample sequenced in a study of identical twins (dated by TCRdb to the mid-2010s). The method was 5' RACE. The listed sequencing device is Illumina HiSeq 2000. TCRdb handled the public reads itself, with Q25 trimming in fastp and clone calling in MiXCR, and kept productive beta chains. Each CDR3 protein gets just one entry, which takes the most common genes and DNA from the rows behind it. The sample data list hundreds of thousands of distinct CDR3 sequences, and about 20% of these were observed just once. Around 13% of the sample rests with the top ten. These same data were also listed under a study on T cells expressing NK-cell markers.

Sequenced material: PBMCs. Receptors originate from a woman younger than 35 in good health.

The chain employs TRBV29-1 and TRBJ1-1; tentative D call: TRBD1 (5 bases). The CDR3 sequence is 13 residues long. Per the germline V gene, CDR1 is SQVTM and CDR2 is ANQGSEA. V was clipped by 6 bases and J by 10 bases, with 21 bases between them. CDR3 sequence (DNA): TGCAGCGTAGGTCAAGGGGTAAGGGCTGGAGCTTTCTTT. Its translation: CSVGQGVRAGAFF.

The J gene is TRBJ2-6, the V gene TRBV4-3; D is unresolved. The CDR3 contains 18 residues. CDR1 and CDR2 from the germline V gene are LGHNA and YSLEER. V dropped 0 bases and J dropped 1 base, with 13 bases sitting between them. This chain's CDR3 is CASSQDRYRSSGANVLTF. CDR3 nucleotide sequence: TGCGCCAGCAGCCAAGATCGGTACCGGTCGTCTGGGGCCAACGTCCTGACTTTC.

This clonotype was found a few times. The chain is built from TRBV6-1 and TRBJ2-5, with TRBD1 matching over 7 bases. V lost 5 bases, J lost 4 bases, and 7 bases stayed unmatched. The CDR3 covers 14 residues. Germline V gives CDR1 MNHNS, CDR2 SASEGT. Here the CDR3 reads CASSPRQGTETQYF. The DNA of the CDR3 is TGTGCCAGCAGTCCAAGACAGGGAACAGAGACCCAGTACTTC.

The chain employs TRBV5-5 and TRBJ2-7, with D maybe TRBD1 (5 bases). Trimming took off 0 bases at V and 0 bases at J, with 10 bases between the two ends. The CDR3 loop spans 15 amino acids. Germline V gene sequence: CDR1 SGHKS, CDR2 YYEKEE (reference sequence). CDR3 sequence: CASSLEPRASYEQYF. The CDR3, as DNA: TGTGCCAGCAGCTTGGAACCCAGGGCCTCCTACGAGCAGTACTTC. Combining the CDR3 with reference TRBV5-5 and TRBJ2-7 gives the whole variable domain DAGVTQSPTHLIKTRGQQVTLRCSPISGHKSVSWYQQVLGQGPQFIFQYYEKEERGRGNFPDRFSARQFPNYSSELNVNALLLGDSALYLCASSLEPRASYEQYFGPGTRLTVT.

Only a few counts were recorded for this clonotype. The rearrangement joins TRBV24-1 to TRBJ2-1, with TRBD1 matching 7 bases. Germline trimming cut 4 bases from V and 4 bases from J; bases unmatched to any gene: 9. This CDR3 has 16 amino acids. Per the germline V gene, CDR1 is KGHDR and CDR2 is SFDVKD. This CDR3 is CATSDPTGAGYNEQFF. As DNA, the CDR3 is TGTGCCACCAGTGACCCTACAGGGGCTGGGTACAATGAGCAGTTCTTC.

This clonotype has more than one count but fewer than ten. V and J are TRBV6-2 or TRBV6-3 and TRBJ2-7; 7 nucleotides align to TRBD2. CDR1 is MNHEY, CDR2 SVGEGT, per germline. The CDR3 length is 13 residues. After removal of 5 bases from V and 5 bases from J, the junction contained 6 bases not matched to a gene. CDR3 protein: CASSQPSGDEQYF. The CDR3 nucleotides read TGTGCCAGCAGTCAGCCCAGCGGGGACGAGCAGTACTTC.

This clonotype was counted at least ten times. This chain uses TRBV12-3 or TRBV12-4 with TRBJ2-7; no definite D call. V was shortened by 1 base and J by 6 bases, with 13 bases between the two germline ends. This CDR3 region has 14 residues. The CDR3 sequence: CASSLEGPGLEQYF. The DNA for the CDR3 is TGTGCCAGCAGTTTAGAAGGACCCGGGCTCGAGCAGTACTTC.

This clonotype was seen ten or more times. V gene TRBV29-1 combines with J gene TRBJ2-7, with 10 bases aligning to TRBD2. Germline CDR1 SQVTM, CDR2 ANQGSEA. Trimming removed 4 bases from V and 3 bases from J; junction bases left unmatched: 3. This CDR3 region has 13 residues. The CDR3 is CSVALAGSYEQYF. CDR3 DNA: TGCAGCGTTGCACTAGCGGGGAGCTACGAGCAGTACTTC.

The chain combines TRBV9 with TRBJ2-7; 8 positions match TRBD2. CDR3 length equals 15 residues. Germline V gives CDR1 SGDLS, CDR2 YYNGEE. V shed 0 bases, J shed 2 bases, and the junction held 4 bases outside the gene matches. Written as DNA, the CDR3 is TGTGCCAGCAGCGTAGGCGGGACTAGAACCTACGAGCAGTACTTC. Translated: CASSVGGTRTYEQYF.